Below, 21 T cell receptor beta chains from the same sample are listed, as sequenced in a study of technical replicates of blood from several donors. Assay: immunoSEQ multiplex PCR; the TCRdb copy retains only in-frame clones and omits some. The sample consists of around 56,000 clones, more than 90% of them appearing once. Material: PBMCs. These receptors came from a human donor in good health. Some clones in this sample may be carry-over from other donors' samples.

The chain uses TRBV28 and TRBJ1-2; TRBD1 matches 7 bases. J gave up 8 bases and V 3 bases, and 6 bases lay outside the gene matches. The CDR3 is made up of 13 amino acids. Germline values: CDR1 MDHEN, CDR2 SYDVKM. The CDR3 sequence is CASSLTGSGGYTF. In DNA form, the CDR3 reads TGTGCCAGCAGTTTGACAGGGTCGGGCGGCTACACCTTC.

V and J are TRBV19 and TRBJ2-1; D might be TRBD2 (5 bases). Germline loops: CDR1 LNHDA, CDR2 SQIVND (reference sequence). This CDR3 is 14 amino acids long. Trimming shortened V by 4 bases and J by 9 bases, and 16 bases separated the two germline ends. CDR3 region: CASSTQYSGTEQFF. CDR3 in DNA: TGTGCCAGTAGTACCCAATACAGCGGCACTGAGCAGTTCTTC.

V is TRBV27 and J is TRBJ1-2, with 9 bases matching TRBD1. The CDR3 consists of 14 residues. Germline CDR1 is MNHEY and CDR2 is SMNVEV (reference sequence). V dropped 5 bases and J dropped 7; count of bases not matched to a gene: 8. This chain's CDR3 is CASSLRDRAGGYTF. The CDR3 nucleotides are TGTGCCAGCAGTCTACGGGACAGGGCAGGTGGCTACACCTTC.

The V and J genes are TRBV6-1 and TRBJ2-7, with TRBD1 as a possible D gene (5 bases). V was pared by 0 bases and J by 4 bases, with 7 bases between. In germline, CDR1 is MNHNS, CDR2 SASEGT. The CDR3 is made up of 13 amino acids. This CDR3 is CASSEARGYEQYF. The DNA of the CDR3 is TGTGCCAGCAGTGAAGCAAGGGGTTACGAGCAGTACTTC.

The chain combines TRBV6-5 with TRBJ1-3, with D possibly being TRBD1 (6 bases). CDR1 is MNHEY and CDR2 is SVGAGI in the germline V gene. With 1 base removed from V and 2 bases from J, the gap between germline ends came to 12 bases. CDR3 length: 16 amino acids. The CDR3 region is CASSYYTGTTGNTIYF. The CDR3 DNA sequence: TGTGCCAGCAGTTACTACACCGGGACAACTGGAAACACCATATATTTT.

V and J are TRBV29-1 and TRBJ1-1; TRBD1 might be the D (6 bases). CDR3 length: 11 amino acids. The germline V and J ends were trimmed by 6 bases and 7 bases, with 12 bases remaining between them. In germline, CDR1 is SQVTM, CDR2 ANQGSEA. DNA of the CDR3: TGCAGCGTGGTTGGACAGAGTGAAGCTTTCTTT. It codes for CSVVGQSEAFF.

The chain has TRBV2 and TRBJ1-5; 8 nucleotides match TRBD1. The CDR3 covers 14 residues. Germline V lookup: CDR1 SNHLY, CDR2 FYNNEI. V gave up 3 bases and J gave up 7 bases; unmatched junction bases: 5. The CDR3 DNA follows: TGTGCCAGCAGTGAGGGCAGGGGGCAACAGCCCCAGCATTTT. Its protein product is CASSEGRGQQPQHF.

The CDR3 region is CASSLTQSQGGTEAFF. CDR3 DNA sequence: TGTGCCAGCAGCTTAACCCAATCACAGGGTGGCACTGAAGCTTTCTTT. V gene TRBV7-9 combines with J gene TRBJ1-1; perhaps TRBD1 as D (6 bases). CDR3 size: 16 residues. Trimming took off 2 bases at V and 4 bases at J, with 17 bases between the two ends. Germline CDR1 and CDR2: SEHNR and FQNEAQ (reference sequence).

This CDR3 is CASSPEGGGEQFF. The CDR3 DNA follows: TGTGCCAGCAGCCCCGAAGGGGGCGGTGAGCAGTTCTTC. The gene calls are TRBV11-3 and TRBJ2-1, with TRBD1 identical over 7 bases. CDR1 and CDR2 from the germline V gene are SGHNT and YENEEA. CDR3 length equals 13 residues. J gave up 9 bases and V 5 bases, and 7 bases lay outside the gene matches.

The V gene is TRBV4-3, the J gene TRBJ2-7, with 7 nucleotides matching TRBD2. V lost 0 bases and J lost 3; bases outside the gene matches: 8. Germline loops: CDR1 LGHNA, CDR2 YSLEER. The CDR3 is 16 residues long. For the CDR3, the DNA is TGCGCCAGCAGCCAAGATTCCTCGCGGGGGAGCTACGAGCAGTACTTC. Protein product: CASSQDSSRGSYEQYF.

This clone was recorded a few times. CDR3 nucleotides: TGTGCCTGGAGTCGGCCGCGGAGCTCTGGAAACACCATATATTTT. Its translation is CAWSRPRSSGNTIYF. This chain joins TRBV30 and TRBJ1-3; no reliable D call. V shed 2 bases and J shed 0 bases, with 11 bases lying between them. Germline assignment: CDR1 GTSNPN and CDR2 SVGIG (reference sequence). The CDR3 length is 15 residues.

In this sample, this clone turned up once. The genes are TRBV5-1 and TRBJ1-6; 11 nucleotides align to TRBD1. Germline CDR1 SGHRS, CDR2 YFSETQ. Unmatched junction bases numbered 3, after V lost 4 bases and J lost 9 bases. The CDR3 consists of 14 residues. CDR3 in amino acids: CASSEGQGVSPLHF. DNA of the CDR3: TGCGCCAGCAGCGAGGGACAGGGGGTTTCACCCCTCCACTTT.

The rearrangement uses TRBV4-3 and TRBJ1-4; D may be TRBD1 (6 bases). V lost 1 base and J 5 bases, leaving 8 bases between the germline ends. Germline assignment: CDR1 LGHNA and CDR2 YSLEER. This CDR3 is built from 14 residues. DNA of the CDR3: TGCGCCAGCAGCCAAGCAGGGGCGAATGAAAAACTGTTTTTT. Translating it yields CASSQAGANEKLFF.

CDR3 nucleotides: TGTGCCACCAGGTCAGATCGGGGGGCCCAGTACTTC. Translating it yields CATRSDRGAQYF. V gene TRBV15 combines with J gene TRBJ2-5; 7 positions match TRBD2. Trimming cost V 6 bases and J 9 bases; bases outside gene matches: 7. CDR1 and CDR2 (germline): LNHNV, YYDKDF (reference sequence). CDR3 length: 12 amino acids.

The V call is TRBV12-5, the J call TRBJ1-6; no clear D. The ends were cut back, 1 base at V and 9 bases at J, with 10 bases in the middle. The CDR3 runs 14 residues. The germline V gene has CDR1 LGHNT and CDR2 FRNRAP. CDR3 sequence reads: CASGLGQKFSPLHF. The CDR3 DNA sequence: TGTGCTAGTGGTTTGGGGCAGAAATTTTCACCCCTCCACTTT.

This chain uses TRBV6-5 with TRBJ1-2; 11 bases map to TRBD1. CDR1 MNHEY and CDR2 SVGAGI come from the germline V gene. This CDR3 is 13 amino acids long. V shed 7 bases, J shed 8 bases, and the junction held 6 bases outside the gene matches. In nucleotides, the CDR3 is TGTGCCAGCAAACACGGACAGGGGGCAGGCTACACCTTC. It codes for CASKHGQGAGYTF.

This clone was seen once. The chain is built from TRBV5-4 and TRBJ1-2, with D maybe TRBD1 (5 bases). The germline CDR1 and CDR2 sequences are SGHNT and YYREEE (reference sequence). Trimming removed 0 bases from V and 10 bases from J, with 16 bases in between. The CDR3 extends over 14 amino acids. The DNA for the CDR3 is TGTGCCAGCAGCTTGGAGTTCAGGGTATCGGACTACACCTTC. Protein sequence: CASSLEFRVSDYTF.

This chain joins TRBV1 and TRBJ1-2; TRBD1, the table's D call, lacks a check against the DNA. TRBV1 is a pseudogene segment. The CDR3 runs to 14 residues. DNA of the CDR3: TGCACCAGCAGCCAAGAAGGGGGTAACTATGGCTACACCTTC. Protein: CTSSQEGGNYGYTF.

The chain carries TRBV29-1 and TRBJ1-3; the D is unclear. This CDR3 spans 14 amino acids. In germline, CDR1 is SQVTM, CDR2 ANQGSEA. V was shortened by 6 bases and J by 4 bases, with 16 bases between the two germline ends. In DNA form, the CDR3 reads TGCAGCGTCGACCCTCAGGATAGAGGAAACACCATATATTTT. It specifies CSVDPQDRGNTIYF. The full variable domain, with the rest looked up from reference TRBV29-1 and TRBJ1-3, is SAVISQKPSRDICQRGTSLTIQCQVDSQVTMMFWYRQQPGQSLTLIATANQGSEATYESGFVIDKFPISRPNLTFSTLTVSNMSPEDSSIYLCSVDPQDRGNTIYFGEGSWLTVV.

CDR3 loop: CSVEDTGRGLAGDYEQYF. Written as DNA, the CDR3 is TGCAGCGTTGAAGATACAGGGCGAGGTCTAGCGGGAGACTACGAGCAGTACTTC. The rearrangement uses TRBV29-1 and TRBJ2-7; TRBD2 aligns across 10 bases. Germline loops: CDR1 SQVTM, CDR2 ANQGSEA. The CDR3 spans 18 residues. Trimming cost V 0 bases and J 3 bases; bases outside gene matches: 14.

The V gene is TRBV7-3, the J gene TRBJ1-5; no definite D call. The CDR3 extends over 13 amino acids. Germline assignment: CDR1 SGHTA and CDR2 FQGTGA. V lost 0 bases, J lost 5 bases, and 5 bases lay in between. CDR3 sequence: CASSLTRDQPQHF. CDR3 bases: TGTGCCAGCAGCTTAACGCGGGATCAGCCCCAGCATTTT.